These 3 T cell receptor beta chains were sequenced from one sample in a study of T cells in Graves' hyperthyroidism and ophthalmopathy. Amplified TCR beta CDR3 regions came from RNA transcripts. HTBI primers were the set used in a first-round RT-PCR of the TCR CDR3. TCRdb processed the multiplex PCR reads anew with MiXCR; each CDR3 protein has one entry. Here the sample spans about 50,000 distinct CDR3 sequences, more than 40% being singletons. Sequencing was performed on peripheral blood or thyroid tissue (not recorded which). The receptor source for this set is a woman aged 50 to 60 with Graves' hyperthyroidism.

This clonotype was counted only a few times. The CDR3 DNA reads TGTGCCAGCAGCTTAACTAGGCTCACAGATACGCAGTATTTT. This gives the protein CASSLTRLTDTQYF. The chain employs TRBV7-8 and TRBJ2-3, with TRBD2 as a possible D gene (5 bases). The V end lost 2 bases, the J end lost 2 bases, and 8 bases lay between the germline ends. This CDR3 comprises 14 residues. CDR1 is SGHVS, CDR2 FQNEAQ, per germline.

The genes are TRBV5-1 and TRBJ2-7; 9 nucleotides line up with TRBD1. Germline V CDR1 and CDR2: SGHRS, YFSETQ. There are 15 residues in the CDR3. V shed 4 bases and J 3 bases; nucleotides not matched to a gene: 8. CDR3 sequence: CASSTDRGWGYEQYF. The CDR3 DNA is TGCGCCAGCAGCACGGACAGGGGATGGGGCTACGAGCAGTACTTC.

The chain has TRBV7-2 and TRBJ2-3; no definite D call. V was pared by 4 bases and J by 2 bases, with 13 bases between. Germline V lookup: CDR1 SGHTA, CDR2 FQGNSA. The CDR3 runs 15 residues. In nucleotides, the CDR3 is TGTGCCAGCAGCTCAGCCCCCGTTTACACAGATACGCAGTATTTT. Amino acid sequence: CASSSAPVYTDTQYF. The variable domain in full, with the rest retrieved from reference TRBV7-2 and TRBJ2-3, is GAGVSQSPSNKVTEKGKDVELRCDPISGHTALYWYRQSLGQGLEFLIYFQGNSAPDKSGLPSDRFSAERTGGSVSTLTIQRTQQEDSAVYLCASSSAPVYTDTQYFGPGTRLTVL.